These 18 T cell receptor beta chains came from one sample sequenced in a study of control samples from healthy donors and cancer patients. TCRdb keeps only in-frame clones here, not all; method: immunoSEQ multiplex PCR. The repertoire holds some 130,000 clones, with 85% to 95% as singletons. Material: blood. The receptors were gathered from a man aged 30-40 years in good health.

The V and J genes are TRBV19 and TRBJ2-1; D unclear. Trimming took off 5 bases at V and 5 bases at J, with 7 bases between the two ends. This CDR3 has 12 amino acids. Germline V gene lookup returns CDR1 LNHDA and CDR2 SQIVND (reference sequence). The CDR3 spells CASSFRDNEQFF. Here the CDR3 DNA reads TGTGCCAGTAGTTTCAGAGACAATGAGCAGTTCTTC.

The CDR3 region has the DNA TGTGCCAGCAGTTTAGTCGGGGGGTCGGGGTACAATGAGCAGTTCTTC. Protein product: CASSLVGGSGYNEQFF. This chain links TRBV27 with TRBJ2-1; 7 nucleotides agree with TRBD2. The CDR3 has 16 residues. The V gene's germline CDR1 is MNHEY and CDR2 SMNVEV (reference sequence). V dropped 2 bases and J dropped 4; count of bases not matched to a gene: 8.

The chain joins TRBV5-6 to TRBJ1-2, with D tentatively TRBD1 (6 bases). The CDR3 loop spans 13 amino acids. Germline lookup yields CDR1 SGHDT and CDR2 YYEEEE. V lost 4 bases and J 4 bases, leaving 11 bases between the germline ends. This CDR3 reads CASSVGTLYGYTF. CDR3 DNA: TGTGCCAGCAGCGTGGGGACACTCTATGGCTACACCTTC.

In its sample, this clone was seen once. The genes are TRBV5-6 and TRBJ1-4, with D unclear. The germline gives CDR1 SGHDT, CDR2 YYEEEE. The V end lost 1 base, the J end lost 8 bases, and 3 bases lay between the germline ends. CDR3 length: 11 residues. This CDR3 reads CASSLKEKLFF. The CDR3 nucleotides are TGTGCCAGCAGCTTGAAGGAAAAACTGTTTTTT.

The V and J genes are TRBV27 and TRBJ1-2; D is unresolved. The CDR3 runs 15 residues. V gave up 5 bases and J gave up 8 bases, with 21 bases separating them. The germline V gene has CDR1 MNHEY and CDR2 SMNVEV (reference sequence). The CDR3 here is CASSPGSRELSGYTF. CDR3 coding DNA: TGTGCCAGCAGTCCGGGGTCTCGGGAGCTATCGGGCTACACCTTC.

The chain couples TRBV2 to TRBJ2-3; D gene unclear. V gave up 3 bases and J gave up 4 bases, with 5 bases separating them. Per the germline V gene, CDR1 is SNHLY and CDR2 is FYNNEI. The length of the CDR3 is 12 residues. The CDR3 region has the DNA TGTGCCAGCAGTGATCCCCCAGATACGCAGTATTTT. Amino acid sequence: CASSDPPDTQYF.

The genes are TRBV11-2 and TRBJ1-1; no definite D call. Germline CDR1 is SGHAT and CDR2 is FQNNGV. There are 15 residues in the CDR3. V lost 2 bases and J lost 3, with 13 bases in between. The CDR3: CASSLSYGSDTEAFF. CDR3 nucleotide sequence: TGTGCCAGCAGCTTAAGCTACGGGTCGGACACTGAAGCTTTCTTT.

Note on this clone: Other DNA sequences from this sample encode an identical CDR3 as well. The CDR3 spells CATSGRYSNQPQHF. DNA for the CDR3: TGTGCCACCAGTGGACGGTATAGCAATCAGCCCCAGCATTTT. This chain links TRBV24-1 with TRBJ1-5; no reliable D call. V lost 5 bases and J lost 0, with 7 bases in between. Germline CDR1 is KGHDR and CDR2 is SFDVKD. This CDR3 spans 14 amino acids.

The chain carries TRBV18 and TRBJ1-2; D is unresolved. V dropped 3 bases and J dropped 6 bases, with 11 bases sitting between them. Germline V gene sequence: CDR1 KGHSH, CDR2 LQKENI. The CDR3 extends over 13 amino acids. In DNA, the CDR3 is TGTGCCAGCTCACCCGCCTTTTTCCATGGCTACACCTTC. Translation: CASSPAFFHGYTF.

The V and J genes are TRBV7-2 and TRBJ2-1; D might be TRBD1 (5 bases). The V gene's germline CDR1 is SGHTA and CDR2 FQGNSA. The CDR3 has 16 residues. Trimming cost V 0 bases and J 1 base, with 10 bases left between them. The CDR3 region is CASSLARQLSYNEQFF. CDR3 DNA: TGTGCCAGCAGCTTAGCGAGACAGCTTTCCTACAATGAGCAGTTCTTC.

This clone has only one observation. The chain couples TRBV5-1 to TRBJ2-6; 11 nucleotides agree with TRBD1. V dropped 1 base and J dropped 1; count of bases not matched to a gene: 4. The CDR3 sequence is 18 residues long. Germline V gene sequence: CDR1 SGHRS, CDR2 YFSETQ. The CDR3 nucleotides read TGCGCCAGCAGCTTGTCGGGACAGGGGGTATCTGGGGCCAACGTCCTGACTTTC. Translating it yields CASSLSGQGVSGANVLTF.

The chain carries TRBV3-1 (or the pseudogene TRBV3-2) and TRBJ1-2; no clear D gene. This CDR3 spans 13 amino acids. The germline CDR1 and CDR2 sequences are LGHDT and YNNKEL (reference sequence). Trimming left V 1 base short and J 2 bases short, with 5 bases between. The CDR3 here is CASSQVNNYGYTF. CDR3 nucleotides: TGTGCCAGCAGCCAAGTAAACAACTATGGCTACACCTTC.

This chain connects TRBV20-1 to TRBJ2-1; D is ambiguous. Germline assignment: CDR1 DFQATT and CDR2 SNEGSKA (reference sequence). The CDR3 has 13 amino acids. The V and J ends lost 3 bases and 4 bases respectively, with 10 bases between them. The DNA of the CDR3 is TGCAGTGCTAGTGCGATGATTTACAATGAGCAGTTCTTC. Amino acid sequence: CSASAMIYNEQFF.

The chain couples TRBV27 to TRBJ2-3; 10 bases fit TRBD2. V lost 6 bases to trimming and J lost 2 bases; unmatched junction nucleotides: 2. Germline CDR1 is MNHEY and CDR2 is SMNVEV (reference sequence). This CDR3 has 14 amino acids. This chain's CDR3 is CASRLAGYTDTQYF. In DNA, the CDR3 is TGTGCCAGCAGACTAGCGGGGTACACAGATACGCAGTATTTT.

This sequence joins TRBV19 and TRBJ1-5; D is possibly TRBD1 (6 bases). This CDR3 region has 15 residues. Germline assignment: CDR1 LNHDA and CDR2 SQIVND (reference sequence). Trimming stripped 5 bases from V and 1 base from J, with 12 bases between. The CDR3 DNA reads TGTGCCAGTAGTTTGACAGGTAGGAGCAATCAGCCCCAGCATTTT. Its translation is CASSLTGRSNQPQHF.

As DNA, the CDR3 is TGTGCCAGCTCACGCGGAACTAACACTGAAGCTTTCTTT. Encoded protein: CASSRGTNTEAFF. The rearrangement joins TRBV18 to TRBJ1-1, with D unclear. The length of the CDR3 is 13 residues. In germline, CDR1 is KGHSH, CDR2 LQKENI. V lost 4 bases to trimming and J lost 2 bases, with 8 bases between them.

The chain employs TRBV28 and TRBJ1-5; D is ambiguous. Looked up from germline, CDR1 is MDHEN and CDR2 is SYDVKM. CDR3 length equals 13 residues. The CDR3 loop is CAGGVGSNQPQHF. CDR3 in DNA: TGTGCTGGCGGGGTGGGTAGCAATCAGCCCCAGCATTTT.

The rearrangement links TRBV4-1 to TRBJ2-5; 7 bases are a match to TRBD2. V was clipped by 4 bases and J by 5 bases; unmatched bases: 4. In germline, CDR1 is MGHRA, CDR2 YSYEKL. The CDR3 covers 13 residues. This CDR3 is CASSRDYKETQYF. For the CDR3, the DNA is TGCGCCAGCAGCCGGGACTATAAGGAGACCCAGTACTTC.